Following are 20 T cell receptor beta chains from one sample sequenced in a study of T-cell memory formation after mild COVID-19 (dated by TCRdb to the early 2020s). The protocol used for the library was 5' RACE. Sequencing took place on an Illumina NovaSeq 6000. TCRdb reworked the public reads: Q25 trimming with fastp, MiXCR clone assembly, productive beta chains retained. Here each entry gathers all rows of one CDR3 protein and keeps the most common genes and DNA. The sample data list 65,000 to 95,000 distinct CDR3 sequences, and more than 10% of these were observed just once. The ten biggest clones cover less than 45% of the sample. The specimen sequenced was PBMCs or a T cell subset sorted from them (not recorded which). The receptors were gathered from a man between 18 and 29 years old who had mild COVID-19 (a few samples of this study predate the infection). The sample titles of this study are shuffled in the database, so cell type and time point are left out; the donor was told from shared clones.

The V and J genes are TRBV6-5 and TRBJ1-1; TRBD1 matches at 10 bases. This CDR3 comprises 15 residues. Germline CDR1 is MNHEY and CDR2 is SVGAGI. V dropped 0 bases and J dropped 3; count of bases not matched to a gene: 1. The CDR3 nucleotides read TGTGCCAGCAGTTACTCCGGGACAGGGGACACTGAAGCTTTCTTT. Protein product: CASSYSGTGDTEAFF.

V gene TRBV14 combines with J gene TRBJ1-1; no clear D. Looked up from germline, CDR1 is SGHDN and CDR2 is FVKESK. This CDR3 region has 13 residues. V was shortened by 3 bases and J by 1 base, with 6 bases between the two germline ends. The chain's CDR3 is CASSQIQNTEAFF. CDR3 bases: TGTGCCAGCAGCCAGATCCAGAACACTGAAGCTTTCTTT.

This clonotype was seen a handful of times. The chain joins TRBV6-5 to TRBJ2-2; 7 positions match TRBD1. The germline CDR1 and CDR2 sequences are MNHEY and SVGAGI. This CDR3 has 16 residues. V lost 5 bases to trimming and J lost 3 bases; unmatched junction nucleotides: 9. CDR3 amino acids: CASSKFTGAHTGELFF. The CDR3 nucleotides read TGTGCCAGCAGTAAATTTACAGGGGCCCACACCGGGGAGCTGTTTTTT.

This rearrangement joins TRBV7-8 to TRBJ2-5; no clear D gene. Trimming shortened V by 2 bases and J by 2 bases, and 6 bases separated the two germline ends. The CDR3 extends over 13 amino acids. CDR1 is SGHVS and CDR2 is FQNEAQ in the germline V gene. This CDR3 is CASSLRVQETQYF. CDR3 DNA sequence: TGTGCCAGCAGCTTACGGGTGCAAGAGACCCAGTACTTC. Full variable domain (missing parts from reference TRBV7-8 and TRBJ2-5): GAGVSQSPRYKVAKRGQDVALRCDPISGHVSLFWYQQALGQGPEFLTYFQNEAQLDKSGLPSDRFFAERPEGSVSTLKIQRTQQEDSAVYLCASSLRVQETQYFGPGTRLLVL.

This chain joins TRBV12-3 or TRBV12-4 and TRBJ1-2; D remains unclear. The ends were cut back, 4 bases at V and 3 bases at J, with 9 bases in the middle. This CDR3 region has 13 residues. The CDR3 DNA is TGTGCCAGCAGTTGGACCTGGCACTATGGCTACACCTTC. It is translated as CASSWTWHYGYTF.

This clonotype was recorded a few times. The gene calls are TRBV27 and TRBJ2-3; D is possibly TRBD1 (6 bases). Looked up from germline, CDR1 is MNHEY and CDR2 is SMNVEV (reference sequence). V was pared by 2 bases and J by 2 bases, with 11 bases between. The CDR3 runs to 15 residues. In nucleotides, the CDR3 is TGTGCCAGCAGTTTAACCGGGACACACACAGATACGCAGTATTTT. It codes for CASSLTGTHTDTQYF.

This clonotype appeared a few times. The rearrangement uses TRBV18 and TRBJ2-7, with D perhaps matching TRBD2 (5 bases). Germline V CDR1 and CDR2: KGHSH, LQKENI. Trimming shortened V by 1 base and J by 1 base, and 11 bases separated the two germline ends. CDR3 size: 15 residues. CDR3 nucleotide sequence: TGTGCCAGCTCACCACAGGCGGGTGAGTCCTACGAGCAGTACTTC. Encoded protein: CASSPQAGESYEQYF.

This clonotype occurred a few times. The chain has TRBV5-6 and TRBJ2-3; D possibly corresponds to TRBD2 (5 bases). V dropped 7 bases and J dropped 1 base, with 7 bases sitting between them. The CDR3 loop spans 12 amino acids. Germline assignment: CDR1 SGHDT and CDR2 YYEEEE. The CDR3 protein is CASWRGTDTQYF. Here the CDR3 DNA reads TGTGCCAGCTGGCGGGGCACAGATACGCAGTATTTT.

The chain links TRBV12-3 or TRBV12-4 to TRBJ1-5; D remains ambiguous. With 3 bases removed from V and 4 bases from J, the gap between germline ends came to 7 bases. The CDR3 consists of 13 residues. CDR3: CASSFLGNQPQHF. Written as DNA, the CDR3 is TGTGCCAGCAGTTTTCTGGGGAATCAGCCCCAGCATTTT.

This clonotype was counted at least ten times. The V and J genes are TRBV7-3 and TRBJ2-1; 9 bases agree with TRBD2. Germline V gene lookup returns CDR1 SGHTA and CDR2 FQGTGA. Trimming cost V 5 bases and J 1 base; bases outside gene matches: 9. The CDR3 is 17 amino acids. The CDR3 nucleotides read TGTGCCAGCAGCGTCAGCGGGGGGCCGGGTTCCTACAATGAGCAGTTCTTC. This encodes CASSVSGGPGSYNEQFF.

The chain uses TRBV20-1 and TRBJ1-2; D may be TRBD1 (5 bases). In germline, CDR1 is DFQATT, CDR2 SNEGSKA (reference sequence). The CDR3 has 11 amino acids. The ends were cut back, 3 bases at V and 10 bases at J, with 12 bases in the middle. The DNA for the CDR3 is TGCAGTGCTAGGGGGAACAGGTACTACACCTTC. It encodes CSARGNRYYTF.

Only a few counts were recorded for this clonotype. V usage is TRBV20-1 and J usage is TRBJ1-1; weak D call: TRBD1 (5 bases). This CDR3 region has 12 residues. V was trimmed by 0 bases and J by 6 bases, leaving 8 bases between them. Germline values: CDR1 DFQATT, CDR2 SNEGSKA (reference sequence). The CDR3 DNA is TGCAGTGCTAGAGAGGGGGGGGCTGAAGCTTTCTTT. The encoded protein is CSAREGGAEAFF.

This chain links TRBV7-9 with TRBJ1-5, with 9 bases matching TRBD1. The V segment lost 5 bases and the J segment 4 bases; nucleotides outside the gene matches: 6. Germline CDR1 is SEHNR and CDR2 is FQNEAQ (reference sequence). The CDR3 runs 15 residues. In DNA, the CDR3 is TGTGCCAGCAGCGCGCCGGGACAGGGAAATCAGCCCCAGCATTTT. Protein: CASSAPGQGNQPQHF.

This clonotype was seen a handful of times. This chain connects TRBV6-2 or TRBV6-3 to TRBJ2-2; perhaps TRBD1 as D (6 bases). Germline CDR1 is MNHEY and CDR2 is SVGEGT. V lost 5 bases to trimming and J lost 0 bases, with 10 bases between them. CDR3 length: 15 residues. For the CDR3, the DNA is TGTGCCAGCAGTGAGGACAGACCGAACACCGGGGAGCTGTTTTTT. This translates into CASSEDRPNTGELFF.

This clonotype was picked up a small number of times. The CDR3 DNA reads TGCAGCGTTGGGGGGGGGAACGAGCAGTACTTC. It is translated as CSVGGGNEQYF. The chain couples TRBV29-1 to TRBJ2-7, with 7 bases that match TRBD2. This CDR3 contains 11 residues. CDR1 and CDR2 (germline): SQVTM, ANQGSEA. The V segment lost 4 bases and the J segment 5 bases; nucleotides outside the gene matches: 2.

This clonotype was counted between two and nine times. This chain links TRBV7-9 with TRBJ2-7; D is unclear. The V end was cut by 1 base, the J end by 2 bases, with 9 bases between. The CDR3 spans 14 residues. Germline assignment: CDR1 SEHNR and CDR2 FQNEAQ (reference sequence). The CDR3 region has the DNA TGTGCCAGCAGCTTAGGATACAAAACCTACGAGCAGTACGTC. This encodes CASSLGYKTYEQYV.

This clonotype has a count of ten or more. The V gene is TRBV20-1, the J gene TRBJ2-7, with TRBD2 matching over 10 bases. The CDR3 extends over 17 amino acids. Germline CDR1 DFQATT, CDR2 SNEGSKA (reference sequence). Unmatched junction bases numbered 10, after V lost 2 bases and J lost 0 bases. The CDR3 loop reads CSARSPSSGGFSYEQYF. The DNA of the CDR3 is TGCAGTGCTAGATCCCCTAGTAGCGGGGGGTTCTCCTACGAGCAGTACTTC.

This clonotype came up many times. The genes are TRBV7-2 and TRBJ2-7; 10 positions match TRBD1. CDR1 is SGHTA and CDR2 is FQGNSA in the germline V gene. The CDR3 runs to 14 residues. The J segment lost 5 bases and the V segment lost 5 bases, leaving 6 bases of the junction unmatched. CDR3: CASSPRGQGDEQYV. CDR3 coding DNA: TGTGCCAGCAGCCCCAGAGGACAGGGGGACGAGCAGTACGTC.

This clonotype was seen a few times. The chain employs TRBV6-2 or TRBV6-3 and TRBJ2-5, with TRBD2 identical over 7 bases. The germline V gene has CDR1 MNHEY and CDR2 SVGEGT. V trimming: 3 bases; J trimming: 3 bases; junction bases outside the gene matches: 16. CDR3 size: 18 residues. CDR3 amino acids: CASSYSLAVRVVKETQYF. The CDR3 DNA reads TGTGCCAGCAGTTATAGCCTAGCGGTGCGCGTAGTCAAAGAGACCCAGTACTTC.

This clonotype was counted only a few times. The V call is TRBV12-3 or TRBV12-4, the J call TRBJ2-1; no definite D call. V was cut by 5 bases and J by 5 bases, with 16 bases left in between. This CDR3 is built from 15 residues. This chain's CDR3 is CASSADVASNNEQFF. CDR3 bases: TGTGCCAGCAGTGCCGACGTAGCCTCTAACAATGAGCAGTTCTTC.